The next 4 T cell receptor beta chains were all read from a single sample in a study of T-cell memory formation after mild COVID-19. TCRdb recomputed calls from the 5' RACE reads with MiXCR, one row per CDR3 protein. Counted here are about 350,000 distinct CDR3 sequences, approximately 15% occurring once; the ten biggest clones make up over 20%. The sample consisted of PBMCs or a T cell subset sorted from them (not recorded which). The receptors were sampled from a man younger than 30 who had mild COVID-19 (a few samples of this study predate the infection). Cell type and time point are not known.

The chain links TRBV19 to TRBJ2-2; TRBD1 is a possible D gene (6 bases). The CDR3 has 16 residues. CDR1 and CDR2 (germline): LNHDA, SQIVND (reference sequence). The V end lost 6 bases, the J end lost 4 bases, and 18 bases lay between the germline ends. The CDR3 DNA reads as TGTGCCAGTAGCATCTCAGACAGGACTTCCACCGGGGAGCTGTTTTTT. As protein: CASSISDRTSTGELFF.

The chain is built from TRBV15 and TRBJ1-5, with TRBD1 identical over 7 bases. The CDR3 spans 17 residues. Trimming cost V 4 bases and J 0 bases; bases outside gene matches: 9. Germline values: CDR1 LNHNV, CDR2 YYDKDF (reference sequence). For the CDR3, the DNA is TGTGCCACCAGCAACAGGACAGGATTTTATAGCAATCAGCCCCAGCATTTT. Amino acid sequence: CATSNRTGFYSNQPQHF.

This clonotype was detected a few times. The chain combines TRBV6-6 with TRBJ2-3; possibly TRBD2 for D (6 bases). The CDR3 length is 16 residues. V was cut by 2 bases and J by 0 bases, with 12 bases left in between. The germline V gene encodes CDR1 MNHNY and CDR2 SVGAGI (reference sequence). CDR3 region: CASSYAGSASTDTQYF. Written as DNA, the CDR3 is TGTGCCAGCAGTTACGCGGGGTCGGCTAGCACAGATACGCAGTATTTT.

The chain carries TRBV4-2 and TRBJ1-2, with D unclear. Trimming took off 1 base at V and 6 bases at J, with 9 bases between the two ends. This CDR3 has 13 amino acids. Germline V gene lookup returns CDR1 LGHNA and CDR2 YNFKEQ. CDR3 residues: CASSQAERDGYTF. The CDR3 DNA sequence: TGTGCCAGCAGCCAAGCCGAAAGGGATGGCTACACCTTC.